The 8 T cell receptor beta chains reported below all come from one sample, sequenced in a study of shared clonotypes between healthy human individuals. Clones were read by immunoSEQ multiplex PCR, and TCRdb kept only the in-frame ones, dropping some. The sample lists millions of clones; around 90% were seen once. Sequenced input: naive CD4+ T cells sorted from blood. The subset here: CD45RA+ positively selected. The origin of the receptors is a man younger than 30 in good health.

The CDR3 DNA sequence: TGTGCCAGTAGAGAGAAAGTAATCTCTGGAAACACCATATATTTT. It yields the protein CASREKVISGNTIYF. This chain joins TRBV19 and TRBJ1-3; D gene unclear. The V and J ends lost 6 bases and 0 bases respectively, with 12 bases between them. Germline-derived CDR1 and CDR2 are LNHDA and SQIVND (reference sequence). This CDR3 region has 15 residues.

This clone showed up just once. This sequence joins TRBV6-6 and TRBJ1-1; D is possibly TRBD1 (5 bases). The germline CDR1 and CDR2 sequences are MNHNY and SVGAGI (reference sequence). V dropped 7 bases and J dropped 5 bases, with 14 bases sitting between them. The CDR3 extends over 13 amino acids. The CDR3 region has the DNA TGTGCCAGCAAAGAGGGGCTGGGGACTGAAGCTTTCTTT. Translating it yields CASKEGLGTEAFF.

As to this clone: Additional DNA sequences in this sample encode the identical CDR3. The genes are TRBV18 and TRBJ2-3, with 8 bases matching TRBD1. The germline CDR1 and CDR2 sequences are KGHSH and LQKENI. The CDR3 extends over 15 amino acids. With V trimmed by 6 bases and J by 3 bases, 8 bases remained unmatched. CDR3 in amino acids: CASSPRTGITDTQYF. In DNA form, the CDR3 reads TGTGCCAGCTCCCCCAGGACAGGGATTACAGATACGCAGTATTTT.

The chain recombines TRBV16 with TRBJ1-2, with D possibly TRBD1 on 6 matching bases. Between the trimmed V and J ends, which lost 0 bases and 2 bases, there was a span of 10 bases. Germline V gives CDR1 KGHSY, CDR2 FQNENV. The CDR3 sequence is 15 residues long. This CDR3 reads CASSQSPGTNYGYTF. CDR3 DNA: TGTGCCAGCAGCCAATCCCCAGGGACAAACTATGGCTACACCTTC.

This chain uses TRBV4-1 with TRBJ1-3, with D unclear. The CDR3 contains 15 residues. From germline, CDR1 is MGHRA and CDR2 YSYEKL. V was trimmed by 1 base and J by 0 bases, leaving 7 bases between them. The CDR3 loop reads CASSQVPTSGNTIYF. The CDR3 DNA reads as TGCGCCAGCAGCCAAGTTCCGACCTCTGGAAACACCATATATTTT.

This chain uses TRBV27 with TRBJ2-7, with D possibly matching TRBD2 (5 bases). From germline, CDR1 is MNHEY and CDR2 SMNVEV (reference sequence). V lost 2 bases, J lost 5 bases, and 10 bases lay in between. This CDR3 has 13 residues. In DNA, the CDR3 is TGTGCCAGCAGTTTAGCGGGTAGCCACGAGCAGTACTTC. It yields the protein CASSLAGSHEQYF.

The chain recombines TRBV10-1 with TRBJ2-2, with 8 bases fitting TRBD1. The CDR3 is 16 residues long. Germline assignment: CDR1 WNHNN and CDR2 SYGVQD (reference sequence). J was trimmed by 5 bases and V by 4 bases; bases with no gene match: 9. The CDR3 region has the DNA TGCGCCAGCAGTGTTGAGGACAGGGAGCGAACCGGGGAGCTGTTTTTT. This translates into CASSVEDRERTGELFF.

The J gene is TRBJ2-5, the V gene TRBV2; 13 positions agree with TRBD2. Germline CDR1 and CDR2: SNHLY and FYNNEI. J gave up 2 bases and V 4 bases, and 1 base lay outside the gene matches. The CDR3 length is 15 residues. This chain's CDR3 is CASSALAGGQETQYF. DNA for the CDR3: TGTGCCAGCAGTGCACTAGCGGGGGGGCAAGAGACCCAGTACTTC.